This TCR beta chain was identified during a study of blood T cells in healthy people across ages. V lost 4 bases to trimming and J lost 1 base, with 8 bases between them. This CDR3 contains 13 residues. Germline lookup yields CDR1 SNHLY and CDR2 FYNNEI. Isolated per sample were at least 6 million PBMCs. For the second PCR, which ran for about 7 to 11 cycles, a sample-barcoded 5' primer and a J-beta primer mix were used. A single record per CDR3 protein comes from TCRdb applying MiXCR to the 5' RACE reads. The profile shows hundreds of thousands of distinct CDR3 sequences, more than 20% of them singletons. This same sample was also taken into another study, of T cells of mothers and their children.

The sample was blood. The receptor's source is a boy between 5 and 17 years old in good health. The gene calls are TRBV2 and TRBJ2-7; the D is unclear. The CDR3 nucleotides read TGTGCCAGCAGTGTTGACCGATCCTACGAGCAGTACTTC. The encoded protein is CASSVDRSYEQYF.